This T cell receptor (beta chain) was retrieved from a study of blood T cell repertoires in COVID-19 (dated by TCRdb to 2020 to 2022). In the study overall: Collaborator samples came from the United States, Italy and Spain and covered acute and convalescent phases of COVID-19. The material from the prospective study consisted of cDNA or gDNA derived from T cells, B-cell-depleted T cells, or PBMCs. Deeply sampled blood TCRbeta repertoires from subjects exposed to, actively infected with, or recovered from COVID-19 were included in the dataset. A freely available public database, intended as a resource for researchers studying the immune response to SARS-CoV-2, is where the repertoires were released. Samples came from the ongoing ImmuneRACE study (first 160 participants) plus 1,254 subjects from 6 global collaborators. Nearly every sample came with metadata listing a de-identified subject ID, COVID-19 status, age in years and sex. Where available, HLA class I and class II types were taken from metadata supplied by the sample provider and were not determined by assay-based typing.

General findings and caveats noted by the study authors: The quantity of clinical and demographic metadata differed by source and by participant and was supplied without curation.

TCRbeta CDR3 regions were amplified from genomic DNA using the immunoSEQ Assay, a bias-controlled multiplex PCR. In the source study's methods: Nucleated cell counts per sample were estimated from amplification of reference gene primers within the assay. To quantify the absolute abundance of each unique TCRbeta CDR3 rearrangement, sequence reads were collapsed and filtered. For each sample, productive Simpson clonality was calculated as the square root of Simpson's diversity index over productive rearrangements. As stored in TCRdb, this immuneACCESS dataset retains in-frame rearrangements with V and J assigned. A fraction of the clones does not appear; measured against another copy, unresolved V genes explain less than half of the discrepancy, and the remainder lacks a known reason. Clone size and the V and J calls come from that table; the DNA yielded D and trimming. The sample profile shows fewer than 350,000 clones; 70% to 90% of them were found once. The top ten hold around 4.2% of the sample.

The germline V gene yields LGHNA for CDR1 and YSLEER for CDR2. Relative to germline, V is 1 base shorter and J is 0 bases shorter, with 7 bases between their ends. The CDR3 runs 15 residues from the cysteine to the phenylalanine. Only the CDR3 DNA stays, 45 bases, in frame from base 1. Notes on this clone: No antigen is known for it. Within one base of it there is no much larger clone, and no base qualities were kept.

Participants in the prospective study were enrolled through a virtual design, were aged 18 to 89 years, and lived in approximately 25 United States geographic areas. Cohort assignment in the prospective study relied on participant-reported clinical history from a screening survey and a study questionnaire. Each participant in the prospective study had whole blood, serum and a nasopharyngeal or oropharyngeal swab collected by mobile phlebotomists. Additional blood draws and questionnaires over an approximately two-month period could optionally be provided by prospective study participants. Before DNA extraction, blood samples from the prospective study were shipped at room temperature or frozen.

The rearranged segments are TRBV4-3 and TRBJ1-3, with a tentative D gene TRBD1 over 5 matching bases. The receptor was isolated from a woman between 35 and 50 years old with acute COVID-19. Input material: PBMCs or T cells enriched from blood (not recorded which). The nucleotide sequence is given as TGCGCCAGCAGCCAAGCCGGGGGCTCTGGAAACACCATATATTTT. The translation is CASSQAGGSGNTIYF.